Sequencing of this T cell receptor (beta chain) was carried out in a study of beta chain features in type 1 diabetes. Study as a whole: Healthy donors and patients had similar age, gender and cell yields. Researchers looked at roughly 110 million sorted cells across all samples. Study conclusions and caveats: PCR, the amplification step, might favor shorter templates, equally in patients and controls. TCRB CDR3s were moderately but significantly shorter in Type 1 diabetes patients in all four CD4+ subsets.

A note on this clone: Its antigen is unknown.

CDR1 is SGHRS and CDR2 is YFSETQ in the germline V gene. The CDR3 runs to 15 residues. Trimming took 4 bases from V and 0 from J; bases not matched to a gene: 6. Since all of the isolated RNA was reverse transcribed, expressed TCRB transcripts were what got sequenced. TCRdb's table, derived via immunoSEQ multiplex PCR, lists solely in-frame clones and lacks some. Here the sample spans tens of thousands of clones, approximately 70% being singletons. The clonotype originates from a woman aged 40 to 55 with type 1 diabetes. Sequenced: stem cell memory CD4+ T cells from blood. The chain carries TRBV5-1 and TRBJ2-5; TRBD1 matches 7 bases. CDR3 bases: TGCGCCAGCAGCGTCCAACAGGGGTACCAAGAGACCCAGTACTTC. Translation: CASSVQQGYQETQYF.